Each of the 5 T cell receptor beta chains below was sequenced from the same sample in a study of T cells in Graves' hyperthyroidism and ophthalmopathy. From RNA transcripts, TCR beta CDR3 regions were amplified. First-round RT-PCR with HTBI primers amplified the TCR CDR3 region. TCRdb processed the multiplex PCR reads anew with MiXCR; each CDR3 protein has one entry. The repertoire holds about 700,000 distinct CDR3 sequences, with about 45% as singletons. The sample taken for sequencing was peripheral blood or thyroid tissue (not recorded which). Receptors were obtained from an adult man with Graves' disease, either hyperthyroidism or ophthalmopathy (not recorded which).

The gene calls are TRBV7-2 and TRBJ1-1; D is unresolved. The germline V and J ends were trimmed by 3 bases and 6 bases, with 14 bases remaining between them. This CDR3 is built from 14 residues. CDR1 SGHTA and CDR2 FQGNSA come from the germline V gene. This chain's CDR3 is CASSFASDGAEAFF. CDR3 nucleotides: TGTGCCAGCAGCTTTGCATCCGACGGGGCTGAAGCTTTCTTT.

This chain connects TRBV5-1 to TRBJ1-1, with TRBD1 matching over 7 bases. In germline, CDR1 is SGHRS, CDR2 YFSETQ. This CDR3 contains 13 residues. V was pared by 5 bases and J by 6 bases, with 7 bases of the junction left unmatched. The CDR3 spells CASRQGINAEAFF. CDR3 bases: TGCGCCAGCAGACAGGGGATTAACGCTGAAGCTTTCTTT.

Only a few counts were recorded for this clonotype. The rearrangement joins TRBV20-1 to TRBJ2-2, with 10 bases that match TRBD2. V lost 3 bases, J lost 4 bases, and 8 bases stayed unmatched. This CDR3 is built from 16 residues. Germline CDR1 reads DFQATT; CDR2 reads SNEGSKA (reference sequence). The CDR3 sequence is CSARNPSGRGTGELFF. The CDR3 nucleotides are TGCAGTGCTAGGAACCCCAGCGGGAGGGGCACCGGGGAGCTGTTTTTT.

The J gene is TRBJ1-6, the V gene TRBV2; no definite D call. The length of the CDR3 is 14 residues. Germline CDR1 reads SNHLY; CDR2 reads FYNNEI. Trimming cost V 3 bases and J 8 bases, with 11 bases left between them. DNA of the CDR3: TGTGCCAGCAGTGATGATATCACGGATTCACCCCTCCACTTT. Its protein is CASSDDITDSPLHF.

This clonotype was picked up one time. This chain links TRBV5-1 with TRBJ2-5, with 9 nucleotides matching TRBD1. The CDR3 sequence is 14 residues long. Per germline, CDR1 SGHRS and CDR2 YFSETQ. The junction had 6 bases not matched to a gene; V was cut back by 4 bases and J by 5 bases. CDR3 sequence reads: CASSGDREVETQYF. CDR3 DNA: TGCGCCAGCAGCGGGGACAGGGAAGTGGAGACCCAGTACTTC.